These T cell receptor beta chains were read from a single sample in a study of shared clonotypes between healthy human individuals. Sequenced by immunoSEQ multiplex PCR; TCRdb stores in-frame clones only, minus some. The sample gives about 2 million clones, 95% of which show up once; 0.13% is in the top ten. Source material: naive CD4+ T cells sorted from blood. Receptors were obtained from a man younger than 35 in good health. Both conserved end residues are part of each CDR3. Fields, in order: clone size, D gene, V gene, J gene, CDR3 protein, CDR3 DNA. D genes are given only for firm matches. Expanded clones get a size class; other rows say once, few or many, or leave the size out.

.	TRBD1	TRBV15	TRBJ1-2	CATSTQEQGVSF	TGTGCCACCAGCACACAAGAACAGGGGGTCAGCTTC
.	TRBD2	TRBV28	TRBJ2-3	CASSSPAGGTDTQYF	TGTGCCAGCAGTTCGCCAGCGGGGGGGACAGATACGCAGTATTTT
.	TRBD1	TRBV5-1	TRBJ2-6	CASSLEGQGSGANVLTF	TGCGCCAGCAGCTTAGAGGGACAGGGCTCTGGGGCCAACGTCCTGACTTTC
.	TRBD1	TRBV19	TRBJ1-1	CASRSETGATEAFF	TGTGCCAGTAGGTCGGAGACAGGGGCAACTGAAGCTTTCTTT
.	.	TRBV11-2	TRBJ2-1	CASSLGTLAGSYNEQFF	TGTGCCAGCAGCTTAGGGACTCTAGCTGGCTCCTACAATGAGCAGTTCTTC
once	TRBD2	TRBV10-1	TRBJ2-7	CASSGPTSGRGYEQYF	TGCGCCAGCAGTGGTCCGACTAGCGGGAGGGGTTACGAGCAGTACTTC
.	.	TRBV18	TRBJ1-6	CASSLDNSPLHF	TGTGCCAGCTCGCTAGATAATTCACCCCTCCACTTT
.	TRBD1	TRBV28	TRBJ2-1	CASTEGQGDTNEQFF	TGTGCCAGCACAGAGGGACAGGGCGATACCAATGAGCAGTTCTTC
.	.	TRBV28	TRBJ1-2	CASSGNPEINYGYTF	TGTGCCAGCAGTGGTAATCCGGAAATTAACTATGGCTACACCTTC
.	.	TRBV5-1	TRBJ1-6	CASSQPRGGSPLHF	TGCGCCAGCAGCCAACCTAGGGGTGGTTCACCCCTCCACTTT
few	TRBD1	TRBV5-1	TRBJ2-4	CASSNPGQSDTAKNIQYF	TGCGCCAGCAGCAATCCGGGACAGAGTGATACGGCCAAAAACATTCAGTACTTC
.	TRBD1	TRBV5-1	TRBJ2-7	CASSPDTGGPYEQYF	TGCGCCAGCAGCCCGGATACAGGGGGGCCCTACGAGCAGTACTTC
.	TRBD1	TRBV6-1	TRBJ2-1	CASRRQGGQFF	TGTGCCAGCAGGCGACAGGGTGGCCAGTTCTTC
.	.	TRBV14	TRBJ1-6	CASSHLGGNSPLHF	TGTGCCAGCAGCCATTTGGGCGGGAATTCACCCCTCCACTTT
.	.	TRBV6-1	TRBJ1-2	CASSAVNYGYTF	TGTGCCAGCAGTGCGGTCAACTATGGCTACACCTTC
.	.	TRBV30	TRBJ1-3	CAWRGVISGNTIYF	TGTGCCTGGAGAGGGGTTATCTCTGGAAACACCATATATTTT
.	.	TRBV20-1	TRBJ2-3	CSLFRDTQYF	TGCAGTCTCTTCCGGGATACGCAGTATTTT
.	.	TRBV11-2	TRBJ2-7	CASSPRYDSPGEQYF	TGTGCCAGCAGCCCCCGTTACGACTCCCCCGGCGAGCAGTACTTC
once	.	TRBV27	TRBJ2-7	CASRPDSSYEQYF	TGTGCCAGCAGGCCGGACAGCTCCTACGAGCAGTACTTC
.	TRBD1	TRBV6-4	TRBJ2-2	CASRRDSGTGELFF	TGTGCCAGCAGACGGGACAGCGGCACCGGGGAGCTGTTTTTT
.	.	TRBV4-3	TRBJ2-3	CASSQEGWGEDTQYF	TGCGCCAGCAGCCAAGAAGGCTGGGGGGAAGATACGCAGTATTTT
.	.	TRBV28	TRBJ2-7	CASSLGDRGGNTYEQYF	TGTGCCAGCAGTTTGGGGGATCGAGGAGGGAACACCTACGAGCAGTACTTC
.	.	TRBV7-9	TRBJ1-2	CASSPLLGGLNYGYTF	TGTGCCAGCAGCCCCTTACTGGGAGGTCTCAACTATGGCTACACCTTC
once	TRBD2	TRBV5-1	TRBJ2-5	CASSLTSGKETQYF	TGCGCCAGCAGCCTGACTAGCGGGAAAGAGACCCAGTACTTC
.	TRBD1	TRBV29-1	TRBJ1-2	CSVDDKTGNYGYTF	TGCAGCGTCGATGATAAGACAGGGAACTATGGCTACACCTTC
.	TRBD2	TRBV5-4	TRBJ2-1	CASSLAGSGGWNEQFF	TGTGCCAGCAGCTTGGCTGGTAGCGGGGGGTGGAATGAGCAGTTCTTC
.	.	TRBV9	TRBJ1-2	CASSVDGFYGYTF	TGTGCCAGCAGCGTTGACGGGTTCTATGGCTACACCTTC
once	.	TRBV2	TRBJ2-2	CASSGQDLFTGELFF	TGTGCCAGCAGTGGACAGGACCTCTTCACCGGGGAGCTGTTTTTT